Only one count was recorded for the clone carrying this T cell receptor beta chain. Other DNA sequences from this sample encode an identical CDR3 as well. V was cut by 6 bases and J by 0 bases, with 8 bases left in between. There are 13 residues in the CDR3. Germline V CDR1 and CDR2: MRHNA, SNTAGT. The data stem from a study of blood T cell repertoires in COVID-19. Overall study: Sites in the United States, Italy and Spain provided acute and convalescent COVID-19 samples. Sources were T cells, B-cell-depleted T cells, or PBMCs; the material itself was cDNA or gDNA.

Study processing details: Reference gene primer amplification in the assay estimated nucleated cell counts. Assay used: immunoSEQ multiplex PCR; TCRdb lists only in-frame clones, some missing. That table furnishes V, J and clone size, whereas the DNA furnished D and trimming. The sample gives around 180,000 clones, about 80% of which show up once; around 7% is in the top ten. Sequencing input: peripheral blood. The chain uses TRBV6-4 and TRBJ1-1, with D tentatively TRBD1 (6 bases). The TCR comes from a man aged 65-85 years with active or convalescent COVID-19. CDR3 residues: CASSRGVNTEAFF. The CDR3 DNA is TGTGCCAGCAGCAGGGGTGTGAACACTGAAGCTTTCTTT.